Described below is a single TCR beta chain sequence and its context. Its specificity is not known. The germline V and J ends were trimmed by 5 bases and 2 bases, with 7 bases remaining between them. Germline V lookup: CDR1 MNHNS, CDR2 SASEGT. This CDR3 has 13 residues. Separation from the approximately 720-subject first cohort characterized the approximately 130-subject validation cohort, to which the donors belonged. Repertoires were generated with immunoSEQ multiplex PCR, while TCRdb's copy carries only in-frame clones and drops some. The sample includes roughly 98,000 clones, roughly nine tenths of them seen just once. This sample was included in a study of cytomegalovirus exposure and HLA in healthy donors. Background on the study: The 120 or so validation repertoires were reported in a later analysis to have been generated on the same platform as the approximately 700 first-cohort repertoires. Study outcomes and limitations: According to reports, the classifier identified cytomegalovirus status with high specificity and sensitivity. Some public TCRs appeared in many individuals, while most sequences were rare.

This chain connects TRBV6-1 to TRBJ1-5; no definite D call. Sequencing input: PBMCs. The TCR was taken from a young woman in good health and CMV-seronegative. CDR3 DNA: TGTGCCAGCAGTCCCGGGGGCAATCAGCCCCAGCATTTT. This gives the protein CASSPGGNQPQHF.